Below, 28 T cell receptor beta chains from the same sample are listed, as sequenced in a study of shared clonotypes between healthy human individuals. Some clones are missing from TCRdb's copy, which holds only in-frame ones; the method was immunoSEQ multiplex PCR. Of hundreds of thousands of clones detected, around 77% appear once; the ten largest clones hold around 12%. Input material: PBMCs. Receptors were obtained from a woman between 35 and 50 years old in good health. Some clones in this sample may be carry-over from other donors' samples.

Points on this clone: Being one base from a much bigger clone, this may be a read error. Lacking the conserved final phenylalanine or tryptophan, this CDR3 likely reflects a read error. The gene calls are TRBV5-1 and TRBJ1-2; D perhaps matches TRBD1 (5 bases). Germline V gives CDR1 SGHRS, CDR2 YFSETQ. This CDR3 is 14 amino acids long. Deletions cut 2 bases from V and 0 bases from J, with 8 bases between. CDR3 DNA: TGCGCCAGCAGCTTCGGACAACCTAACTATGGCTACACCTTA. It codes for CASSFGQPNYGYTL.

Comment on this clone: A much larger clone lies one base from this, so it may be a read error. Other DNA sequences in this specimen translate into the identical CDR3. This sequence joins TRBV29-1 and TRBJ2-2; D is uncertain. V was shortened by 7 bases and J by 0 bases, with 12 bases between the two germline ends. This CDR3 spans 14 amino acids. CDR1 SQVTM and CDR2 ANQGSEA come from the germline V gene. CDR3 sequence reads: CSAAVGPNTGELFF. For the CDR3, the DNA is TGCAGCGCGGCTGTAGGTCCGAACACCGGGGAGCTGTTTTTT.

The V call is TRBV5-1, the J call TRBJ2-3; TRBD1 might be the D (5 bases). Germline V gene sequence: CDR1 SGHRS, CDR2 YFSETQ. Trimming pared 2 bases from V and 2 bases from J, leaving 12 bases between. This CDR3 comprises 15 residues. The CDR3 DNA is TGCGCCAGCAGCTTTCAAAGGACAATCACAGATACGCAGTATTTT. This gives the protein CASSFQRTITDTQYF.

The V and J genes are TRBV6-5 and TRBJ2-7, with D possibly TRBD2 on 6 matching bases. CDR3 length: 13 residues. Between the trimmed V and J ends, which lost 9 bases and 2 bases, there was a span of 14 bases. Looked up from germline, CDR1 is MNHEY and CDR2 is SVGAGI. The CDR3 DNA reads as TGTGCCAGTGGGAGGTCCCCTACCTACGAGCAGTACTTC. It specifies CASGRSPTYEQYF.

The V and J genes are TRBV10-2 and TRBJ2-2; weak D call: TRBD1 (6 bases). Germline-derived CDR1 and CDR2 are WSHSY and SAAADI. This CDR3 has 14 residues. Trimming removed 7 bases at V and 2 bases at J, with 11 bases between. CDR3 sequence reads: CASKWDTNTGELFF. CDR3 nucleotide sequence: TGCGCCAGCAAGTGGGACACCAACACCGGGGAGCTGTTTTTT.

The rearrangement uses TRBV27 and TRBJ2-3, with D perhaps assigned TRBD1 or TRBD2 (7 bases each). CDR1 is MNHEY, CDR2 SMNVEV, per germline (reference sequence). The CDR3 loop spans 17 amino acids. The V and J ends lost 6 bases and 4 bases respectively, with 23 bases between them. This CDR3 is CASRGEGVGRGADTQYF. The CDR3 DNA reads TGTGCCAGCAGGGGGGAGGGGGTGGGCAGGGGGGCAGATACGCAGTATTTT.

The V and J genes are TRBV19 and TRBJ2-3, with TRBD2 matching 8 bases. The length of the CDR3 is 15 residues. V shed 3 bases, J shed 2 bases, and the junction held 4 bases outside the gene matches. Germline V CDR1 and CDR2: LNHDA, SQIVND (reference sequence). CDR3 protein: CASSIDSGNTDTQYF. For the CDR3, the DNA is TGTGCCAGTAGTATTGATAGCGGGAACACAGATACGCAGTATTTT.

This rearrangement joins TRBV11-1 to TRBJ2-3; D might be TRBD2 (7 bases). Trimming left V 3 bases short and J 3 bases short, with 10 bases between. This CDR3 region has 14 residues. Germline lookup yields CDR1 SGHAT and CDR2 FQDESV (reference sequence). CDR3 coding DNA: TGTGCCAGCAGCTTCAGGGGAGGGACAGATACGCAGTATTTT. Its translation is CASSFRGGTDTQYF.

This clone was recorded at least ten times. DNA for the CDR3: TGTGCCAGCAGTCTAGGGACAGGGGGTAACGAGCAGTACTTC. Its translation: CASSLGTGGNEQYF. V gene TRBV28 combines with J gene TRBJ2-7, with 11 nucleotides matching TRBD1. The V gene's germline CDR1 is MDHEN and CDR2 SYDVKM. The CDR3 runs to 14 residues. The trim removed 5 bases at V and 5 bases at J, leaving 5 bases unmatched. Looking up the rest from reference TRBV28 and TRBJ2-7 gives the full variable domain: DVKVTQSSRYLVKRTGEKVFLECVQDMDHENMFWYRQDPGLGLRLIYFSYDVKMKEKGDIPEGYSVSREKKERFSLILESASTNQTSMYLCASSLGTGGNEQYFGPGTRLTVT.

J is TRBJ2-7 and V is TRBV7-8; D is uncertain. With 3 bases removed from V and 2 bases from J, the gap between germline ends came to 8 bases. CDR3 length: 13 residues. Germline CDR1 reads SGHVS; CDR2 reads FQNEAQ. Here the CDR3 reads CASSFIGTYEQYF. The CDR3 region has the DNA TGTGCCAGCAGCTTCATAGGGACCTACGAGCAGTACTTC.

This clone has a single count. The rearrangement joins TRBV7-3 to TRBJ2-4; D is uncertain. Trimming pared 1 base from V and 6 bases from J, leaving 13 bases between. CDR3 length: 15 residues. The germline CDR1 and CDR2 sequences are SGHTA and FQGTGA. As DNA, the CDR3 is TGTGCCAGCAGCTTAAATAGGGCCACGGGAAACATTCAGTACTTC. Translated: CASSLNRATGNIQYF.

V and J are TRBV7-3 and TRBJ2-1; 8 nucleotides agree with TRBD1. The CDR3 spans 13 residues. Trimming at V came to 4 bases and at J to 11 bases, leaving 7 bases not matched to a gene. Germline V lookup: CDR1 SGHTA, CDR2 FQGTGA. CDR3 sequence reads: CASSSRQGLKQFF. In nucleotides, the CDR3 is TGTGCCAGCAGCTCCCGACAGGGGCTAAAGCAGTTCTTC.

This clone was found a few times. The chain has TRBV27 and TRBJ2-1, with 8 bases fitting TRBD2. Germline V gene lookup returns CDR1 MNHEY and CDR2 SMNVEV (reference sequence). The CDR3 runs 16 residues. V was clipped by 6 bases and J by 7 bases; unmatched bases: 14. The chain's CDR3 is CASRHLSGSDTNEQFF. CDR3 in DNA: TGTGCCAGCAGACATCTGAGCGGGAGTGATACGAATGAGCAGTTCTTC.

In this sample, this clone turned up once. The V and J genes are TRBV7-2 and TRBJ2-1; a weak D match, TRBD1 (6 bases). The CDR3 consists of 14 residues. Germline-derived CDR1 and CDR2 are SGHTA and FQGNSA. The germline V and J ends were trimmed by 1 base and 13 bases, with 17 bases remaining between them. The CDR3 here is CASSLVDRSSGQFF. CDR3 nucleotide sequence: TGTGCCAGCAGCTTAGTAGACAGGTCCTCGGGACAGTTCTTC.

The chain uses TRBV18 and TRBJ1-1; D gene ambiguous. The CDR3 is made up of 15 amino acids. Trimming shortened V by 3 bases and J by 1 base, and 12 bases separated the two germline ends. Germline-derived CDR1 and CDR2 are KGHSH and LQKENI. This CDR3 reads CASSPPVGPNTEAFF. CDR3 coding DNA: TGTGCCAGCTCACCCCCGGTAGGACCGAACACTGAAGCTTTCTTT.

The chain links TRBV7-9 to TRBJ2-2, with no clear D. The V gene lost 4 bases and the J gene lost 7 bases, with 7 bases spanning the gap. CDR3 length: 12 amino acids. Germline V lookup: CDR1 SEHNR, CDR2 FQNEAQ (reference sequence). As DNA, the CDR3 is TGTGCCAGCAGCTCGTTTGGCGGGGAGCTGTTTTTT. As protein: CASSSFGGELFF.

This clone was counted only a few times. The genes are TRBV5-1 and TRBJ1-1; D is undetermined. The V end was cut by 2 bases, the J end by 1 base, with 6 bases between. Germline V lookup: CDR1 SGHRS, CDR2 YFSETQ. This CDR3 is 13 amino acids long. The CDR3 DNA is TGCGCCAGCAGCTTTACTTCGAACACTGAAGCTTTCTTT. As protein: CASSFTSNTEAFF.

This chain links TRBV2 with TRBJ2-5; D is unclear. Germline V gives CDR1 SNHLY, CDR2 FYNNEI. The length of the CDR3 is 14 residues. Trimming removed 4 bases from V and 2 bases from J, with 11 bases in between. In DNA form, the CDR3 reads TGTGCCAGCAGTGGGGTGTCAGGACAAGAGACCCAGTACTTC. This gives the protein CASSGVSGQETQYF.

In this sample, this clone turned up many times. A read error is possible here, since a much larger clone lies one base away. The sample holds other DNA sequences that translate to the same CDR3. This chain uses TRBV30 with TRBJ1-1; TRBD1 might be the D (6 bases). Germline values: CDR1 GTSNPN, CDR2 SVGIG (reference sequence). There are 12 residues in the CDR3. CDR3: CAWRGAAAEAFF. CDR3 in DNA: TGTGCCTGGAGGGGGGCGGCAGCTGAGGCTTTCTTT.

The gene calls are TRBV4-2 and TRBJ2-7; the match to TRBD1 covers 7 bases. This CDR3 region has 16 residues. From germline, CDR1 is LGHNA and CDR2 YNFKEQ. The junction had 11 bases not matched to a gene; V was cut back by 2 bases and J by 4 bases. This CDR3 is CASSQNRDSSSYEQYF. In DNA form, the CDR3 reads TGTGCCAGCAGCCAAAACAGGGACAGCTCTTCTTACGAGCAGTACTTC.

V is TRBV4-2 and J is TRBJ1-2; 9 positions match TRBD1. The CDR3 spans 16 residues. After removal of 2 bases from V and 4 bases from J, the junction contained 8 bases not matched to a gene. The germline V gene has CDR1 LGHNA and CDR2 YNFKEQ. The CDR3 reads CASSQLYRGPGYGYTF. The CDR3 region has the DNA TGTGCCAGCAGCCAACTATACAGGGGGCCGGGCTATGGCTACACCTTC.

Worth noting for this clone: The sample carries other DNA sequences with the same CDR3. The chain is built from TRBV9 and TRBJ1-4; D is unclear. The CDR3 consists of 14 residues. CDR1 SGDLS and CDR2 YYNGEE come from the germline V gene. Trimming took off 0 bases at V and 8 bases at J, with 11 bases between the two ends. The CDR3 loop is CASSVGGVGEKLFF. Written as DNA, the CDR3 is TGTGCCAGCAGCGTAGGGGGAGTTGGCGAAAAACTGTTTTTT.

This chain links TRBV28 with TRBJ1-1, with D hard to call. V dropped 1 base and J dropped 11 bases, with 11 bases sitting between them. Per the germline V gene, CDR1 is MDHEN and CDR2 is SYDVKM. CDR3 size: 12 residues. CDR3: CASSLSEHPAFF. DNA for the CDR3: TGTGCCAGCAGTTTATCAGAGCACCCGGCTTTCTTT.

The J gene is TRBJ2-2, the V gene TRBV10-3; the D call may be TRBD1 or TRBD2 (5 bases each). The CDR3 is 18 amino acids. Per germline, CDR1 ENHRY and CDR2 SYGVKD. V lost 6 bases, J lost 5 bases, and 25 bases lay in between. The CDR3 DNA sequence: TGTGCCATCAGCCCGGGACCAACACCCTTAGCGTCTACCGGGGAGCTGTTTTTT. Its protein is CAISPGPTPLASTGELFF.

DNA of the CDR3: TGTGCCAGCAGCTGGGACAGGGAAGGTGGCTACACCTTC. It is translated as CASSWDREGGYTF. The chain is built from TRBV14 and TRBJ1-2; 9 positions match TRBD1. The CDR3 is 13 residues long. Germline CDR1 and CDR2: SGHDN and FVKESK. Trimming took 5 bases from V and 7 from J; bases not matched to a gene: 5.

The chain recombines TRBV9 with TRBJ2-3; tentatively, D is TRBD2 (6 bases). Trimming stripped 2 bases from V and 4 bases from J, with 20 bases between. The CDR3 has 17 amino acids. CDR1 and CDR2 from the germline V gene are SGDLS and YYNGEE. The CDR3 bases are TGTGCCAGCAGCGTCGGAAGTAACGGGAGTCTCGCAGATACGCAGTATTTT. Its translation is CASSVGSNGSLADTQYF. The full variable domain, with the rest looked up from reference TRBV9 and TRBJ2-3, is DSGVTQTPKHLITATGQRVTLRCSPRSGDLSVYWYQQSLDQGLQFLIQYYNGEERAKGNILERFSAQQFPDLHSELNLSSLELGDSALYFCASSVGSNGSLADTQYFGPGTRLTVL.

The V gene is TRBV11-2, the J gene TRBJ2-1; D may be TRBD1 or TRBD2 (5 bases each). From germline, CDR1 is SGHAT and CDR2 FQNNGV. CDR3 length: 12 amino acids. Trimming stripped 0 bases from V and 12 bases from J, with 9 bases between. CDR3 sequence: CASSLDFGGQFF. The CDR3 nucleotides read TGTGCCAGCAGCTTAGATTTTGGGGGGCAGTTCTTC.

This clone was counted at least ten times. At the DNA level, this CDR3 is encoded by other sequences in the same sample as well. The V gene is TRBV28, the J gene TRBJ1-1; D might be TRBD1 (6 bases). CDR3 length equals 12 residues. In germline, CDR1 is MDHEN, CDR2 SYDVKM. V shed 9 bases and J shed 5 bases, with 13 bases lying between them. The CDR3 region is CASRSGVTEAFF. CDR3 coding DNA: TGTGCCAGTAGGTCAGGGGTAACTGAAGCTTTCTTT.